This T cell receptor beta chain was obtained from a study of patients and donors after allogeneic stem cell transplantation. The CDR3 is 13 residues long. Trimming removed 1 base at V and 11 bases at J, with 14 bases between. The V gene's germline CDR1 is SGHTA and CDR2 FQGNSA. TCRdb re-called the RT-PCR reads with MiXCR, one entry per CDR3 protein. The data contain 84,000 or so distinct CDR3 sequences, roughly 43% of them singletons. The source of this sequence is a human donor who was either an allogeneic HSCT recipient or a stem cell or donor lymphocyte infusion donor (not recorded which). It is not recorded whose cells these are; they may come from a transplant donor. Sequencing used blood, either unsorted or a sorted T cell fraction (not recorded which). The rearrangement uses TRBV7-2 and TRBJ1-1; the D gene is possibly TRBD1 (6 bases). The CDR3 DNA follows: TGTGCCAGCAGCTTAGTTTGGGGACAAAGCGCTTTCTTT. Translated: CASSLVWGQSAFF.